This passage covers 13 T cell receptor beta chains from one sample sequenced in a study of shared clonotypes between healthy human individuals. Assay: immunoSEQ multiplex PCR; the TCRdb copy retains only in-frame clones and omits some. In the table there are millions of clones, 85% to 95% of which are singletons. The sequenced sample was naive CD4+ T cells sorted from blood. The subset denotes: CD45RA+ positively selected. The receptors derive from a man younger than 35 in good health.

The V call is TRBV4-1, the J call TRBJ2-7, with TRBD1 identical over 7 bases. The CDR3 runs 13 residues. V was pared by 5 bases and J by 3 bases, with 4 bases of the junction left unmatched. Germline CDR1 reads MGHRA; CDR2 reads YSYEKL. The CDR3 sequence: CASSLGQRYEQYF. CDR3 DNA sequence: TGCGCCAGCAGCTTGGGACAGCGCTACGAGCAGTACTTC.

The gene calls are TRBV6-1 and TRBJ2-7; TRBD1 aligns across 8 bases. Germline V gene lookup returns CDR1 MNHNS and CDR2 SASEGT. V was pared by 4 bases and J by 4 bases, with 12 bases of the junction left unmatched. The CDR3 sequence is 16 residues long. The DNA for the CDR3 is TGTGCCAGCAGTGCAACTGACAGGGGCCGATATTACGAGCAGTACTTC. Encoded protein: CASSATDRGRYYEQYF.

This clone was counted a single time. For the CDR3, the DNA is TGCGCCAGCAGTCAATCGATAGGGACACACTCCGCTACCCTATCCTACAATGAGCAGTTCTTC. Protein sequence: CASSQSIGTHSATLSYNEQFF. J is TRBJ2-1 and V is TRBV23-1; D is perhaps TRBD1 (6 bases). TRBV23-1 carries the ORF label, with uncertain function. This CDR3 spans 21 amino acids. The ends were cut back, 0 bases at V and 1 base at J, with 25 bases in the middle.

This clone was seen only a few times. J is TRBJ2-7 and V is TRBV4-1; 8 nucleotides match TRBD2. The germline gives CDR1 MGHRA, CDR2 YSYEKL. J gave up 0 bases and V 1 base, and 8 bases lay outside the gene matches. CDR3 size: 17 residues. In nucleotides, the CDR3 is TGCGCCAGCAGCCAAGTACCGGCTAGCGGGTTCTCCTACGAGCAGTACTTC. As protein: CASSQVPASGFSYEQYF.

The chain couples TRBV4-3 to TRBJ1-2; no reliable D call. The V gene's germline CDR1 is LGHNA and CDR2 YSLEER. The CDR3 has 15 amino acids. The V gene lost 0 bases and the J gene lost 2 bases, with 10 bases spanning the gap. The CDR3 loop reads CASSQDRTENYGYTF. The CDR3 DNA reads TGCGCCAGCAGCCAAGATCGAACAGAGAACTATGGCTACACCTTC.

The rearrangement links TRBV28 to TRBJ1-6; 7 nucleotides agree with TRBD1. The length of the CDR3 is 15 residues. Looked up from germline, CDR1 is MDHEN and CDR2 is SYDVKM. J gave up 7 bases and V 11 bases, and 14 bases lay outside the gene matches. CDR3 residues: CAGSQGDGGNSPLHF. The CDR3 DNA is TGTGCCGGCTCCCAGGGGGACGGGGGGAATTCACCCCTCCACTTT.

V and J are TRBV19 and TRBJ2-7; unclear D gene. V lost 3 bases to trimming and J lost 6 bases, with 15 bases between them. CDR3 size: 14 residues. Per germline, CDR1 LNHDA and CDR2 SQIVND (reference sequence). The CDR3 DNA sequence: TGTGCCAGTAGTATCTCGGACGTGGGCGGCGAGCAGTACTTC. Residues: CASSISDVGGEQYF.

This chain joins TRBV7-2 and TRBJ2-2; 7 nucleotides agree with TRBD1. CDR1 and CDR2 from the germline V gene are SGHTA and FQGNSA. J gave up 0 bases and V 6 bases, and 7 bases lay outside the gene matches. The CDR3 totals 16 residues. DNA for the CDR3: TGTGCCAGCAGGTTGACCGGGACAGCGAACACCGGGGAGCTGTTTTTT. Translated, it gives CASRLTGTANTGELFF.

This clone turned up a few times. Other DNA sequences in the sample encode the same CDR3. The CDR3 nucleotides read TGTGCCTGGAGTCCAGACAACTATGGCTACACCTTC. Amino acid sequence: CAWSPDNYGYTF. The rearrangement uses TRBV30 and TRBJ1-2, with D unclear. In germline, CDR1 is GTSNPN, CDR2 SVGIG (reference sequence). This CDR3 has 12 residues. V shed 2 bases and J shed 2 bases, with 6 bases lying between them. The full variable domain, in which reference TRBV30 and TRBJ1-2 provide the parts outside the CDR3, is SQTIHQWPATLVQPVGSPLSLECTVEGTSNPNLYWYRQAAGRGLQLLFYSVGIGQISSEVPQNLSASRPQDRQFILSSKKLLLSDSGFYLCAWSPDNYGYTFGSGTRLTVV.

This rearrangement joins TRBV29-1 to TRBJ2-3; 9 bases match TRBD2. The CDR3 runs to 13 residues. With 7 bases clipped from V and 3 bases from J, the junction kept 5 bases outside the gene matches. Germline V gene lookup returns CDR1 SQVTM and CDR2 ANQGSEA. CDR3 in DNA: TGCAGCGCCCCACTAGCGGGTACAGATACGCAGTATTTT. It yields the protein CSAPLAGTDTQYF.

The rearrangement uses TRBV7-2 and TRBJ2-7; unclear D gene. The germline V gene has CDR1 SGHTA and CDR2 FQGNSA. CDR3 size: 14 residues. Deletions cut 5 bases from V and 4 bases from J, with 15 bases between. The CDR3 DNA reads TGTGCCAGCAGCCCCCCACCATACTTTTACGAGCAGTACTTC. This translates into CASSPPPYFYEQYF.

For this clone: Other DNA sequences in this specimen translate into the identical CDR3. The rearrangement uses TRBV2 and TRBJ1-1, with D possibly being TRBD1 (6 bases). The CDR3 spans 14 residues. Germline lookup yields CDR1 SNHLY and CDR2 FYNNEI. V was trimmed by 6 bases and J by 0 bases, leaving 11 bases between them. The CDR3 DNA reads TGTGCCAGCAGAGGACAGATCATGAACACTGAAGCTTTCTTT. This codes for CASRGQIMNTEAFF.

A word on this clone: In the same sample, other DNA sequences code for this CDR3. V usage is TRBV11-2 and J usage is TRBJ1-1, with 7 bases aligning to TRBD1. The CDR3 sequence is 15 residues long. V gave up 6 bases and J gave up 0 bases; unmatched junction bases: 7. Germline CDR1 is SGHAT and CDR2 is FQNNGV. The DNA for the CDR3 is TGTGCCAGCAGTTTAACCGGGACAGTGAACACTGAAGCTTTCTTT. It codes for CASSLTGTVNTEAFF.